The 6 T cell receptor beta chains reported below all come from one sample, sequenced in a study of shared clonotypes between healthy human individuals. Clones were read by immunoSEQ multiplex PCR, and TCRdb kept only the in-frame ones, dropping some. This sample has some 2.1 million clones, with over 85% found just once. In the naive CD8 group, cells lacked CD45RO and were positively selected for CCR7, so terminally differentiated effector memory CD45RA+ cells were left out. Input material: naive CD8+ T cells from PBMCs. The receptors originated from a man younger than 35 in good health. Some clones in this sample may be carry-over from other donors' samples.

The J gene is TRBJ2-4, the V gene TRBV19; D may correspond to TRBD1 or TRBD2 (5 bases each). The CDR3 covers 14 residues. In germline, CDR1 is LNHDA, CDR2 SQIVND (reference sequence). V shed 6 bases and J shed 8 bases, with 17 bases lying between them. CDR3 nucleotides: TGTGCCAGTAGGTTTCGGGACGCCGGGGACATTCAGTACTTC. It encodes CASRFRDAGDIQYF.

The chain combines TRBV27 with TRBJ1-2, with 9 positions matching TRBD1. The CDR3 runs 14 residues. Germline lookup yields CDR1 MNHEY and CDR2 SMNVEV (reference sequence). V gave up 4 bases and J gave up 6 bases; unmatched junction bases: 6. CDR3 amino acids: CASSSLRTGDGYTF. In DNA form, the CDR3 reads TGTGCCAGCAGTTCCCTCCGGACAGGGGATGGCTACACCTTC.

This chain joins TRBV4-3 and TRBJ2-7; TRBD1 agrees at 8 bases. Germline values: CDR1 LGHNA, CDR2 YSLEER. J was trimmed by 2 bases and V by 2 bases; bases with no gene match: 8. The CDR3 runs 16 residues. The CDR3 is CASSQYAGTGAYEQYF. DNA for the CDR3: TGCGCCAGCAGCCAATACGCCGGGACAGGAGCCTACGAGCAGTACTTC.

The chain employs TRBV27 and TRBJ2-3; D is possibly TRBD1 or TRBD2 (5 bases each). The CDR3 totals 13 residues. Trimming removed 3 bases at V and 6 bases at J, with 10 bases between. Germline V gives CDR1 MNHEY, CDR2 SMNVEV (reference sequence). The CDR3 sequence is CASSFGGEDTQYF. CDR3 in DNA: TGTGCCAGCAGTTTTGGGGGTGAGGATACGCAGTATTTT.

Concerning this clone: This sample also contains other DNA sequences that code for the same CDR3. This chain uses TRBV27 with TRBJ2-2; D ambiguous. The CDR3 loop spans 14 amino acids. Germline V gene sequence: CDR1 MNHEY, CDR2 SMNVEV (reference sequence). The ends were cut back, 4 bases at V and 8 bases at J, with 14 bases in the middle. DNA for the CDR3: TGTGCCAGCAGTTCCTTAACGTCCGGGGGGGAGCTGTTTTTT. This codes for CASSSLTSGGELFF.

The chain is built from TRBV27 and TRBJ1-2; D is unresolved. V lost 6 bases and J lost 4, with 18 bases in between. Germline CDR1 MNHEY, CDR2 SMNVEV (reference sequence). The CDR3 covers 15 residues. As DNA, the CDR3 is TGTGCCAGCAGCTCCCGGACGGAAGACGTCTATGGCTACACCTTC. Translating gives CASSSRTEDVYGYTF.